This T cell receptor beta chain was sequenced in a study of Ad26.COV2.S vaccination and SARS-CoV-2 variants. Across the study: As a participant in COV1001, the donor was in the Ad26.COV2.S trial arm. Overall study findings and caveats: Spike-specific responses of CD8+ and CD4+ T cells were reported to display substantial breadth after vaccination. Recipients of either vaccine or placebo displayed similar breadth of non-spike TCRs. It was vaccine recipients, not placebo recipients, who had the higher spike-specific TCR breadth.

Treatment meaning: some 19 received Ad26.COV2.S at low or high dose, single or two shots; 5 received placebo; per-sample allocation not given. Sampling was done on day 63 after the first vaccine or placebo injection. On this clone itself: Its target is not known. The same CDR3 can be traced to other DNA sequences in this sample.

This CDR3 is 13 amino acids long. V was clipped by 6 bases and J by 4 bases, with 9 bases between them. Germline V CDR1 and CDR2: MDHEN, SYDVKM. Assay: immunoSEQ multiplex PCR; the TCRdb copy retains only in-frame clones and omits some. The sample carries 300,000 to 350,000 clones, about nine tenths recorded once. The chain joins TRBV28 to TRBJ1-4; D not certain. The clonotype comes from a person between 18 and 59 years old who received the Ad26.COV2.S COVID-19 vaccine or a placebo. Sample: peripheral blood, taken in a trial of Ad26.COV2.S vaccine versus placebo. The CDR3 DNA sequence: TGTGCCAGCAGAGGCGGATTTAATGAAAAACTGTTTTTT. Translation gives CASRGGFNEKLFF.